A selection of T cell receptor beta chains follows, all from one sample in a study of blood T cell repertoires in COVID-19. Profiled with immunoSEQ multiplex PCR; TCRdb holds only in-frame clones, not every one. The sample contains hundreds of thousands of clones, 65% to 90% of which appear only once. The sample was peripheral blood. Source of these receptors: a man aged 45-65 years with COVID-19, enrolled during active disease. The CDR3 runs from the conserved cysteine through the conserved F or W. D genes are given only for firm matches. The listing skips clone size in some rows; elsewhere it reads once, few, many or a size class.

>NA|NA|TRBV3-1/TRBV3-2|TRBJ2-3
TGTGCCAGCAGCCAAGGCTCATTAGGGGATAGGGGCACAGATACGCAGTATTTT
CASSQGSLGDRGTDTQYF
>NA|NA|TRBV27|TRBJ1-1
TGTGCCAGCAGTTTATATATTCAGGGGACCACTGAAGCTTTCTTT
CASSLYIQGTTEAFF
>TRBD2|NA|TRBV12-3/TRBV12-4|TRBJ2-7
TGTGCCAGCAGAAGACTAGCGGGGGAGCAGTACTTC
CASRRLAGEQYF
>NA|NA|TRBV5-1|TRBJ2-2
TGCGCCAGCAGCCTTAGATCAATCCCCGGGGAGCTGTTTTTT
CASSLRSIPGELFF
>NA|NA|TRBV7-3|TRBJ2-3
TGTGCCAGCAGCTTTACAGGCACAGATACGCAGTATTTT
CASSFTGTDTQYF
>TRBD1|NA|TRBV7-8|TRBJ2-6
TGTGCCAGCAGCTTAGCGGGGACAGACCTCTCTGGGGCCAACGTCCTGACTTTC
CASSLAGTDLSGANVLTF
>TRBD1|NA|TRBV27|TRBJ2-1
TGTGCCAGCAGTTCAAACAGGGGGCATGAGCAGTTCTTC
CASSSNRGHEQFF
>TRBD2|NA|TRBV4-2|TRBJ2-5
TGTGCCAGCAGCGCCACTAGCGGGGAATCCCAAGAGACCCAGTACTTC
CASSATSGESQETQYF
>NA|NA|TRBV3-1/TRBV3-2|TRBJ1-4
TGTGCCAGCAGCCAAGAAGGCACAGTTCTTAATGAAAAACTGTTTTTT
CASSQEGTVLNEKLFF
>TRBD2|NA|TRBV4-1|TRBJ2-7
TGCGCCAGCAGCCAAAGCGGGGGACTGGTTGCTAACGAGCAGTACTTC
CASSQSGGLVANEQYF
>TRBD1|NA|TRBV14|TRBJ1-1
TGTGCCAGCAGCCAATCAATGTGGGACAGGGGTGCTTTCTTT
CASSQSMWDRGAFF
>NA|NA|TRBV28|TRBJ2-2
TGTGCCAGCAGATGGAGGGACGCGAACACCGGGGAGCTGTTTTTT
CASRWRDANTGELFF
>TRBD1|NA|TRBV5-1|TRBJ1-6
TGCGCCAGCAGTCGGGACAGGGGGCGAAATTCACCCCTCCACTTT
CASSRDRGRNSPLHF
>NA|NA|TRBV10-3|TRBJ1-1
TGTGCCACCCAACAGGGTTTTAACACTGAAGCTTTCTTT
CATQQGFNTEAFF
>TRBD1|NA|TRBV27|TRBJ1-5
TGTGCCAGCAGTCCCGGGACAGGGAGACGCAATCAGCCCCAGCATTTT
CASSPGTGRRNQPQHF
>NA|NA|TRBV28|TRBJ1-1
TGTGCCAGCAGTTTACCCCCCGGTTTTGAAGCTTTCTTT
CASSLPPGFEAFF
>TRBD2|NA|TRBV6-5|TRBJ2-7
TGTGCCAGCAGCCGGACTAGCTACTACGAGCAGTACTTC
CASSRTSYYEQYF
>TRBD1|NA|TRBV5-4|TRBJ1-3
TGTGCCAGCAGCCCGGCCGGGACAGGGCCTACTGGAAACACCATATATTTT
CASSPAGTGPTGNTIYF
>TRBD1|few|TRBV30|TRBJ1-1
TGTGCCTGGAGTAATCGGGCCGCAGGGGGCAGAACTGAAGCTTTCTTT
CAWSNRAAGGRTEAFF
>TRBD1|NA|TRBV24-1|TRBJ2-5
TGTGCCACCAGTGAGGGGACAGGGCGCCAAGAGACCCAGTACTTC
CATSEGTGRQETQYF
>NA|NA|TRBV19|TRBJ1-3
TGTGCCAGTAGTATTTTACGGAGCTCTGGAAACACCATATATTTT
CASSILRSSGNTIYF
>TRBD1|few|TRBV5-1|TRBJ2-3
TGCGCCAGCAGCTTTGCAGGGGGTTACACAGATACGCAGTATTTT
CASSFAGGYTDTQYF
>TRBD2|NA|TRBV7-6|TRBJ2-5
TGTGCCAGCAGCTTAAGGTCTAGCGGGGGTTTAGAGACCCAGTACTTC
CASSLRSSGGLETQYF
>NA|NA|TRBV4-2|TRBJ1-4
TGTGCCAGCAGCCAAGATTTGAGTATAGCTAATGAAAAACTGTTTTTT
CASSQDLSIANEKLFF
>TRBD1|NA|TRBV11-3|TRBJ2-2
TGTGCCAGCAGCTATACAGGGGGCTGGTTTGCCGGGGAGCTGTTTTTT
CASSYTGGWFAGELFF
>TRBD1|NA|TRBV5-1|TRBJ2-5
TGCGCCAGCAGACGGGACCAGGGGGAAGAGACCCAGTACTTC
CASRRDQGEETQYF
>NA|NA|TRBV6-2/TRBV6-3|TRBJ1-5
TGTGCCAGCAGCCACGGGGGGGCTTTGGGCAATCAGCCCCAGCATTTT
CASSHGGALGNQPQHF
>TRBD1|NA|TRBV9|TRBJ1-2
TGTGCCAGCAGGGGACAGGGTATGAATGGCTACACCTTC
CASRGQGMNGYTF
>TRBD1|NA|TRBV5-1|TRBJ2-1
TGCGCCAGCAGCCTAGGACAGGGTACCTACAATGAGCAGTTCTTC
CASSLGQGTYNEQFF
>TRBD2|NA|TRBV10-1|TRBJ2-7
TGCGCCAGCACCGGATCCGGGAGGGGGGCGATAGGGGAGCAGTACTTC
CASTGSGRGAIGEQYF
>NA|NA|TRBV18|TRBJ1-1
TGTGCCAGCTCACCCTCAGCTGGGACATACGGGAACACTGAAGCTTTCTTT
CASSPSAGTYGNTEAFF
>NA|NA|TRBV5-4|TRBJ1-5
TGTGCCAGCAGCTTACAGGGCTCCAATCAGCCCCAGCATTTT
CASSLQGSNQPQHF
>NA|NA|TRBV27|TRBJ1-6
TGTGCCAGCAGTTTAAGAGCTCGGTATAATTCACCCCTCCACTTT
CASSLRARYNSPLHF
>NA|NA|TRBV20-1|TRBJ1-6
TGCAGTGCTAGTAGTGACAGGACATCACCCCTCCACTTT
CSASSDRTSPLHF